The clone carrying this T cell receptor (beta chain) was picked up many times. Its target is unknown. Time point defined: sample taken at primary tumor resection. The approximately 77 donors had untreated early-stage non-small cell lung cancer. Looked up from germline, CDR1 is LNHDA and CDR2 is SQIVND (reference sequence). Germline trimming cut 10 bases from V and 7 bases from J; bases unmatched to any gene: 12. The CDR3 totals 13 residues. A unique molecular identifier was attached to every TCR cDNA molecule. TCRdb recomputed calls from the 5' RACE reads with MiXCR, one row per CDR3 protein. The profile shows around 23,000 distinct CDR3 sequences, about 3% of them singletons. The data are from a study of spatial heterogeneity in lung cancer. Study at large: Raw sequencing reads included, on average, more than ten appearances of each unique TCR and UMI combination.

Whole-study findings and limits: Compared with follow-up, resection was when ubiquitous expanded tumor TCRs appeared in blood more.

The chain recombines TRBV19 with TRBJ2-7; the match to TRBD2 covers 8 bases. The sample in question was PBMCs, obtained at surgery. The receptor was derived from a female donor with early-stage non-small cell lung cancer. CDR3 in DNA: TGTGCCACTCGGACCCTCGGGGGGGGAGAGCAGTACTTC. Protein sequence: CATRTLGGGEQYF.